This entry features one T cell receptor (beta chain) sequence. This clonotype was detected ten times or more. Which antigen it targets is not known. The record has no base qualities; no much larger clone is one base away. The data stem from a study of Graves' ophthalmopathy and Graves' hyperthyroidism listed by TCRdb under 2018. With respect to the entire study: Peripheral blood samples were taken at the time of initial diagnosis, before any treatment was given. The study used signatures of the TCR beta repertoire to tell Graves' ophthalmopathy apart from Graves' hyperthyroidism and to predict which patients would progress to ophthalmopathy. In total, 135 blood samples were TCR-sequenced: approximately 42 ophthalmopathy, some 72 hyperthyroidism and roughly 17 hyperthyroidism-to-ophthalmopathy patients. To explore V-J signatures distinguishing ophthalmopathy from hyperthyroidism, a discovery set of 100 patients (roughly 42 ophthalmopathy, about 57 stable hyperthyroidism) was enrolled. For independent validation, a separate cohort was made up of some 19 hyperthyroidism patients plus 17 patients who later progressed from hyperthyroidism to ophthalmopathy. In a handful of hyperthyroidism patients, the T-cell repertoire of thyroid tissue was compared with the T-cell repertoire of blood. After sampling, hyperthyroidism patients received methimazole starting at 30 mg daily, and ophthalmopathy patients received high-dose intravenous methylprednisolone. The 75 to 100 discovery patients were randomly split 7:3 into training and test sets.

Hyperthyroidism was defined as stable when no progression to ophthalmopathy occurred within 18 months of follow-up. Hyperthyroidism patients were newly diagnosed, with disease duration under 2 months, and aged 18 to 65 years. Patients were excluded if they had other autoimmune diseases, uncontrolled infections, pregnancy or lactation. Diagnosis relied on clinical symptoms, serum thyroxine, TRAb, thyroid ultrasound and orbital computed tomography. PBMCs were isolated from about 10 ml of fresh peripheral blood by Ficoll-Paque density gradient centrifugation. Total RNA was extracted using Trizol reagent, and RNA quality was checked on an Agilent 2100 Bioanalyzer. The study at large found these results: In validation, the model predicted ophthalmopathy progression with less than 71% sensitivity and around 72% specificity; more than ten predicted patients were CT-confirmed with GO in a median of approximately six months. Most expanded thyroid clonotypes with frequency above 0.001 were also detected in blood, suggesting blood repertoires may reflect the thyroid immune response. In cross-validation, the 13-signature model distinguished ophthalmopathy from stable hyperthyroidism with approximately 90% sensitivity and 81.08% specificity, and in the test set the corresponding values were roughly 78% and 74%. No statistical method was used to predetermine the sample size, and group allocation was not hidden from the investigators.

For repertoire sequencing, the TCR beta CDR3 regions were amplified from RNA transcripts. The first round was an RT-PCR using HTBI primers with the Qiagen OneStep RT-PCR kit, and this first round was followed by a second-round multiplex PCR, then size selection and purification. Libraries were sequenced paired-end with 100 bp reads on an Illumina HiSeq2000. Turning to the authors' computational methods: SOAPnuke was used to process the reads, throwing out any read that had adapters, had uncalled bases, had a mean Phred below 15, or lacked an exact constant-primer or identifier match. High-quality paired reads were merged with COPE v1.2.5. Each unique nucleotide sequence was treated as a clonotype, and MiTCR v1.1 was used to align the clonotypes to the IMGT TRB V, D and J references. Analysis was restricted to V-J combinations with a frequency above 0.0001, which covered roughly 99% of repertoires. For each V-J combination, a TCR clonal expansion and chaos score was defined as the ratio of F50 clonal expansion to chaos observed in the TCRdist matrix. Welch's t-statistics and random forest were used to narrow the features down to around 12 V-J combinations, which were then fed into a naive Bayes classifier. Thyroid-blood repertoire similarity was quantified with the Morisita-Horn index. The public reads were reprocessed in TCRdb via fastp at Q25 and MiXCR, keeping in-frame beta chains. Rows merge per CDR3 protein into single entries with the most common DNA and genes. TCRdb's processing, not the study's, gives the V and J calls here. Counted in this sample were about 380,000 distinct CDR3 sequences; approximately 15% of them appeared once. The ten largest make up roughly 7% of the sample.

For CDR1 and CDR2, the germline V gene lists MNHEY and SVGAGI. Deletion took 8 bases off V and 11 bases off J, with a span of 24 bases between the germline ends. The CDR3 goes from the cysteine to the phenylalanine over 14 residues. Only CDR3 DNA remains: 42 bases, in frame from the first base. Recombination connected TRBV6-5 to TRBJ1-1, with an unclear D gene assignment. This TCR came from a woman aged 18-29 years with stable Graves' hyperthyroidism. Donor details come from another sample of the same person, matched by shared clones. The sequenced sample was peripheral blood. The CDR3 here reads CASGNQRRGPLAFF. The DNA sequence is TGTGCCAGCGGGAATCAAAGGAGAGGCCCCCTGGCTTTCTTT.